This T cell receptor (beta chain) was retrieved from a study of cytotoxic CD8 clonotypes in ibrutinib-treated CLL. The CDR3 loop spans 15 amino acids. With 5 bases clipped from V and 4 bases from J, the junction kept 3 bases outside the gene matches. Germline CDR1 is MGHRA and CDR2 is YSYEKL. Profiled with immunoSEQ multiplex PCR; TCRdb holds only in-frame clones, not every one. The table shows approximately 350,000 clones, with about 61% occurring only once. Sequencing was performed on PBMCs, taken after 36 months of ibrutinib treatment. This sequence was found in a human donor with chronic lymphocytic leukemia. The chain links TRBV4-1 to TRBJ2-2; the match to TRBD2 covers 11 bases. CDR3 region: CASSIAGGPTGELFF. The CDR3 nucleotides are TGCGCCAGCAGCATAGCGGGGGGGCCCACCGGGGAGCTGTTTTTT.